This note documents a single T cell receptor beta chain sequence. Antigen specificity is unknown. This entry comes from a study of cytomegalovirus exposure and HLA in healthy donors. The study's findings and limits: In most subjects, TCR beta sequences reportedly gave accurate predictions of HLA-A and HLA-B alleles. TCR beta chain V- and J-gene trimming was linked, in a later analysis, to a missense variant in DCLRE1C.

V lost 0 bases and J lost 3, with 8 bases in between. Germline CDR1 reads SGHNT; CDR2 reads YENEEA. The CDR3 is 15 residues long. Each donor was nominally healthy when sampled (though unrecorded immune exposures were likely). PCR used 60 Vbeta primers and 13 Jbeta primers. Original data processing: The count from a later analysis was about 80 million unique TCR beta chains, around 11 million of them shared. TCRdb's table, derived via immunoSEQ multiplex PCR, lists solely in-frame clones and lacks some. V and J calls and clone size are given by that table; D and trimming were obtained from the DNA. The sample lists approximately 100,000 clones, around three quarters seen once, with 5.2% in the top ten.

The chain joins TRBV11-3 to TRBJ2-2; D is possibly TRBD1 (6 bases). This clonotype originated in a female donor in good health and CMV-seropositive. Specimen: PBMCs. The CDR3 nucleotides are TGTGCCAGCAGCTTAGATAGGGGGTACACCGGGGAGCTGTTTTTT. This translates into CASSLDRGYTGELFF.